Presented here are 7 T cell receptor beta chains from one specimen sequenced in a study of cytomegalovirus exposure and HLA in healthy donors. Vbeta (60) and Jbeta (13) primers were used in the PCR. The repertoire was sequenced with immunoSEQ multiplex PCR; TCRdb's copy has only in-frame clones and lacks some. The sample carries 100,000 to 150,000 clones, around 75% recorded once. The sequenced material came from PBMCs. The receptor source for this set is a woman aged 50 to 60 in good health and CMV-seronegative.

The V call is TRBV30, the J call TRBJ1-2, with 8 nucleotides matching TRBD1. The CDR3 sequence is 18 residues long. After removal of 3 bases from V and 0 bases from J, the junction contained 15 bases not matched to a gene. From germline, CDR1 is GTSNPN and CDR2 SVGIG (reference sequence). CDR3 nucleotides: TGTGCCTGGAGAAGGGGTCTGGGACAGGCCGGAGCTAACTATGGCTACACCTTC. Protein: CAWRRGLGQAGANYGYTF.

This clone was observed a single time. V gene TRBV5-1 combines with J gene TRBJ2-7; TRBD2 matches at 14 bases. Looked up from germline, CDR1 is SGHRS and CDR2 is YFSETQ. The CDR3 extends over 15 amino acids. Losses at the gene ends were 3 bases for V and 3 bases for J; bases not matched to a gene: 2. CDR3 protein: CASSWGTSGGYEQYF. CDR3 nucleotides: TGCGCCAGCAGCTGGGGGACTAGCGGGGGCTACGAGCAGTACTTC.

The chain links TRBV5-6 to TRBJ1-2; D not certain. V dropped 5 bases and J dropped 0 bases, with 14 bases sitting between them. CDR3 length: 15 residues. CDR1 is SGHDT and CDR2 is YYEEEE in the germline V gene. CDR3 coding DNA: TGTGCCAGCAGTCCCTCTTTGTCCCCTAACTATGGCTACACCTTC. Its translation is CASSPSLSPNYGYTF.

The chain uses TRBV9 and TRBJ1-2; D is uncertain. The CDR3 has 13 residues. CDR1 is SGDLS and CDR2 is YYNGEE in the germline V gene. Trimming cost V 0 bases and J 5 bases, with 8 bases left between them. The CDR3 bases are TGTGCCAGCAGCGTAGGCCAGGTTTATGGCTACACCTTC. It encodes CASSVGQVYGYTF.

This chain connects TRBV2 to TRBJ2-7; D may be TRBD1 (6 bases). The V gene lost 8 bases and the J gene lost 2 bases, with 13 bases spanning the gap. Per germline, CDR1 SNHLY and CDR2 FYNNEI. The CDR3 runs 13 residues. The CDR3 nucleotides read TGTGCCAGCCTCAGACAGGCCCCCTACGAGCAGTACTTC. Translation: CASLRQAPYEQYF.

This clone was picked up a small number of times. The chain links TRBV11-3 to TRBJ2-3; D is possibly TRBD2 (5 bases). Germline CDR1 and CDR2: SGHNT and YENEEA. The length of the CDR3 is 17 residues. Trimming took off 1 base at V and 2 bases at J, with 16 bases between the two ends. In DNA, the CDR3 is TGTGCCAGCAGCTTAGGAGAGGGAACCATAGACACAGATACGCAGTATTTT. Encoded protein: CASSLGEGTIDTDTQYF. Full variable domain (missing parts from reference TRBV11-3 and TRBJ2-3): EAGVVQSPRYKIIEKKQPVAFWCNPISGHNTLYWYLQNLGQGPELLIRYENEEAVDDSQLPKDRFSAERLKGVDSTLKIQPAELGDSAVYLCASSLGEGTIDTDTQYFGPGTRLTVL.

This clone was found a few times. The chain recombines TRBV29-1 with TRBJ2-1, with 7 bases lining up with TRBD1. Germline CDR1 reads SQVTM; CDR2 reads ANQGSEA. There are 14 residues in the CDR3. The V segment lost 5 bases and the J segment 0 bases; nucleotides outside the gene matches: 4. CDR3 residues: CSVHRGSSYNEQFF. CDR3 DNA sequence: TGCAGCGTTCACAGGGGCAGCTCCTACAATGAGCAGTTCTTC.